This T cell receptor (beta chain) originates from a study of blood T cells in healthy people across ages. For the study at large: About one barcoded beta molecule per two T cells was the capture yield of template switching. Whole-study results and caveats: Donors of long life had a larger count of naive CD4+ cells and greater diversity than aged donors.

With 5 bases clipped from V and 4 bases from J, the junction kept 8 bases outside the gene matches. Germline loops: CDR1 DFQATT, CDR2 SNEGSKA (reference sequence). The CDR3 has 14 residues. Sample-barcoded 5' priming and a J-beta primer mix drove a second PCR of 7 to 11 cycles. TCRdb re-analysed the 5' RACE reads in MiXCR, keeping a single row per CDR3 protein. The data contain some 1 million distinct CDR3 sequences, more than 35% of them singletons. Comment on this clonotype: The antigen is not known.

The study drew donors from healthy Caucasian individuals in Russia aged about 6 to 90. The clonotype comes from an older woman in good health. The gene calls are TRBV20-1 and TRBJ2-1; 7 positions agree with TRBD2. The sample comprised blood. In nucleotides, the CDR3 is TGCAGTGCTGAGGTGGCGGGAGCGTACAATGAGCAGTTCTTC. Residues: CSAEVAGAYNEQFF.